A selection of T cell receptor beta chains follows, all from one sample in a study of T cell repertoires in cytomegalovirus infection. TCRdb analysed the reads with MiXCR anew, one entry per CDR3 protein. The sample lists around 310,000 distinct CDR3 sequences; about a sixth were seen once. Sequencing input: PBMCs. The receptor source for this set is a human donor in good health (CMV status not recorded). Some clones in this sample may be carry-over from other donors' samples. Each CDR3 is given with its conserved first and last residue. A D gene is named only where the DNA matches it firmly. Part of the rows lack a size; the others show once, few, many or a class for expanded clones.

V gene	J gene	clone size	D gene	CDR3 protein	CDR3 DNA
TRBV28	TRBJ2-7	.	.	CASSLTGLGYEQYF	TGTGCCAGCAGTTTAACAGGCCTGGGGTACGAGCAGTACTTC
TRBV12-3/TRBV12-4	TRBJ1-4	.	.	CASSWGENEKLFF	TGTGCCAGCAGCTGGGGCGAGAATGAAAAACTGTTTTTT
TRBV4-2	TRBJ1-3	few	TRBD1	CASSQETAGTGGPSGNTIYF	TGTGCCAGCAGCCAAGAAACTGCTGGGACAGGGGGTCCCTCTGGAAACACCATATATTTT
TRBV29-1	TRBJ1-2	.	.	CSVVGGDYGYTF	TGCAGCGTTGTCGGGGGAGACTATGGCTACACCTTC
TRBV7-2	TRBJ1-5	many	.	CASSLGSGVEPQHF	TGTGCCAGCAGCTTAGGTTCAGGGGTTGAGCCCCAGCATTTT
TRBV2	TRBJ2-7	few	TRBD1	CASRGSGQARGEQYF	TGTGCCAGCAGGGGATCCGGACAGGCTCGGGGCGAGCAGTACTTC
TRBV7-2	TRBJ2-5	many	.	CASSLNRWDTGAQYF	TGTGCCAGCAGCTTAAATCGTTGGGACACGGGGGCCCAGTACTTC
TRBV28	TRBJ1-2	few	TRBD1	CASSLPDRVYGYTF	TGTGCCAGCAGTTTACCTGACAGGGTCTATGGCTACACCTTC
TRBV20-1	TRBJ2-5	.	.	CSATPRGEQETQYF	TGCAGTGCTACCCCCAGGGGGGAGCAAGAGACCCAGTACTTC
TRBV7-9	TRBJ1-1	few	TRBD1	CASSSPGGLGWTEAFF	TGTGCCAGCAGCTCGCCAGGGGGCTTGGGGTGGACTGAAGCTTTCTTT
TRBV20-1	TRBJ2-2	.	TRBD1	CSVRQGSIGGELFF	TGCAGTGTACGACAGGGAAGTATTGGCGGGGAGCTGTTTTTT
TRBV29-1	TRBJ2-2	few	.	CSVGTPNTGELFF	TGCAGCGTTGGGACACCGAACACCGGGGAGCTGTTTTTT
TRBV7-9	TRBJ1-5	few	TRBD1	CASSRGTGGNQPQHF	TGTGCCAGCAGCCGGGGGACAGGGGGTAATCAGCCCCAGCATTTT
TRBV19	TRBJ2-2	many	.	CASSIIWLDANTGELFF	TGTGCCAGTAGTATTATCTGGTTAGATGCGAACACCGGGGAGCTGTTTTTT